The 5 T cell receptor beta chains below all came from one sample that was sequenced in a study of T cell clonality in common variable immunodeficiency (dated by TCRdb to 2014 to 2015). What the study reported, not specific to this receptor: CVID TCRbeta sequences reportedly showed fewer deletions and N-nucleotide insertions and lacked highly modified clones with 13 or more V deletions.

The antigens for these receptors are not known. Library preparation employed the immunoSEQ multiplex PCR assay. TCRdb took this table from immuneACCESS and kept in-frame rearrangements with V and J called. Such tables lack part of the clones; where checked against another copy, unresolved V genes explain under half of the gap, and the rest is unexplained. For this sample, tens of thousands of clones appear and none is a singleton. Of the sample, about 6.1% falls within the top ten clones. The specimen sequenced was peripheral blood mononuclear cells. The receptors originated from a human donor with common variable immunodeficiency.

Many counts were recorded for this clone. Read coverage stops 3 residues before the CDR3 terminus; the germline J gene supplies the remainder. The genes are TRBV2 and TRBJ1-1; weak D call: TRBD1 (5 bases). CDR1 SNHLY and CDR2 FYNNEI come from the germline V gene. V lost 2 bases and J lost 5, with 15 bases in between. CDR3 length: 15 amino acids. CDR3 protein: CASSEFAQGGTEAFF. The CDR3 DNA, read in part, is TGTGCCAGCAGTGAATTCGCCCAGGGTGGGACTGAA.

Details on this clone: The observed sequence ends 3 residues before the CDR3 terminus, with the missing tail filled in from the germline J gene. V gene TRBV30 combines with J gene TRBJ2-1; 11 positions agree with TRBD2. From germline, CDR1 is GTSNPN and CDR2 SVGIG (reference sequence). The CDR3 sequence is 15 residues long. V lost 0 bases, J lost 9 bases, and 7 bases stayed unmatched. The CDR3: CAWSVRPSGGLEQFF. The CDR3 bases that were read are TGTGCCTGGAGTGTGCGGCCTAGCGGGGGGCTTGAG.

This clone was picked up a small number of times. The read ends 3 residues early relative to the CDR3; the germline J gene fills the gap. This chain links TRBV29-1 with TRBJ2-5; 12 bases align to TRBD2. V lost 3 bases and J lost 2; bases outside the gene matches: 7. CDR1 and CDR2 from the germline V gene are SQVTM and ANQGSEA. The length of the CDR3 is 16 residues. CDR3 sequence reads: CSVEGLAGGLQETQYF. The part of the CDR3 DNA that was read is TGCAGCGTTGAGGGGCTAGCGGGGGGGCTTCAAGAGACC.

This clone was seen at least ten times. The CDR3 end falls 3 residues outside the read, so it is completed with the germline J gene. The chain uses TRBV5-1 and TRBJ1-2; no reliable D call. Germline-derived CDR1 and CDR2 are SGHRS and YFSETQ. V was clipped by 5 bases and J by 6 bases, with 17 bases between them. The CDR3 contains 14 residues. The CDR3 region is CASRIMTISDGYTF. The part of the CDR3 DNA that was read is TGCGCCAGCAGGATAATGACAATTTCCGATGGC.

This clone came up a few times. The read finishes 3 residues shy of the CDR3 end, and the germline J gene is used to complete it. The chain uses TRBV2 and TRBJ1-2; a possible D gene is TRBD1 (6 bases). Germline V gives CDR1 SNHLY, CDR2 FYNNEI. This CDR3 is 15 amino acids long. V lost 5 bases to trimming and J lost 4 bases, with 17 bases between them. Partial CDR3 DNA: TGTGCCAGCAGTTACCTGGACAGCTTTAGCTATGGC. Translated, it gives CASSYLDSFSYG. The full CDR3 is CASSYLDSFSYGYTF. The complete variable domain, with remaining parts taken from reference TRBV2 and TRBJ1-2, reads EPEVTQTPSHQVTQMGQEVILRCVPISNHLYFYWYRQILGQKVEFLVSFYNNEISEKSEIFDDQFSVERPDGSNFTLKIRSTKLEDSAMYFCASSYLDSFSYGYTFGSGTRLTVV.